The 17 T cell receptor beta chains below were found in one sample sequenced in a study of blood T cell repertoires in COVID-19. Using immunoSEQ multiplex PCR, the repertoire was profiled, and TCRdb retains in-frame clones only, with some absent. This table holds 55,000 to 80,000 clones, about 86% found once. Sequencing input: peripheral blood. The receptors were gathered from a human donor in a cohort sampled during active COVID-19.

The CDR3 DNA follows: TGTGCCAGTAGTACCCCGGGACAGGGAAGCTACAATGAGCAGTTCTTC. The encoded protein is CASSTPGQGSYNEQFF. The gene calls are TRBV19 and TRBJ2-1, with TRBD1 matching over 9 bases. The V and J ends lost 4 bases and 3 bases, in that order; junction bases with no gene match: 7. CDR1 LNHDA and CDR2 SQIVND come from the germline V gene (reference sequence). The CDR3 has 16 amino acids. Looking up the rest from reference TRBV19 and TRBJ2-1 gives the full variable domain: DGGITQSPKYLFRKEGQNVTLSCEQNLNHDAMYWYRQDPGQGLRLIYYSQIVNDFQKGDIAEGYSVSREKKESFPLTVTSAQKNPTAFYLCASSTPGQGSYNEQFFGPGTRLTVL.

The V call is TRBV20-1, the J call TRBJ2-7, with 7 bases aligning to TRBD2. The CDR3 consists of 15 residues. Germline V lookup: CDR1 DFQATT, CDR2 SNEGSKA (reference sequence). Trimming took 3 bases from V and 3 from J; bases not matched to a gene: 11. The CDR3 is CSASFVASGNYEQYF. CDR3 bases: TGCAGTGCTAGTTTCGTAGCTAGCGGAAACTACGAGCAGTACTTC.

The chain has TRBV27 and TRBJ2-7; 10 bases are a match to TRBD2. The V and J ends lost 6 bases and 4 bases, in that order; junction bases with no gene match: 9. Germline-derived CDR1 and CDR2 are MNHEY and SMNVEV (reference sequence). The CDR3 spans 15 residues. CDR3: CASRPLAGARYEQYF. CDR3 DNA: TGTGCCAGCAGACCTCTAGCGGGGGCTCGGTACGAGCAGTACTTC.

This clone was seen a few times. This sequence joins TRBV3-1 (or the pseudogene TRBV3-2) and TRBJ1-2; D is possibly TRBD1 (6 bases). Per germline, CDR1 LGHDT and CDR2 YNNKEL (reference sequence). The CDR3 loop spans 15 amino acids. V was clipped by 4 bases and J by 2 bases, with 14 bases between them. The CDR3 is CASSLRGGTNYGYTF. The CDR3 coding sequence is TGTGCCAGCAGCCTTAGAGGGGGTACCAACTATGGCTACACCTTC.

For the CDR3, the DNA is TGTGCTGCAAATCAGGGGGCGGGCACTGAAGCTTTCTTT. It codes for CAANQGAGTEAFF. This rearrangement joins TRBV30 to TRBJ1-1; 8 bases are a match to TRBD1. Germline CDR1 is GTSNPN and CDR2 is SVGIG (reference sequence). The CDR3 consists of 13 residues.

The chain is built from TRBV18 and TRBJ2-5, with 11 bases identical to TRBD2. The V gene end was trimmed by 4 bases and the J gene end by 4 bases; junction bases not matched to a gene: 8. Germline loops: CDR1 KGHSH, CDR2 LQKENI. This CDR3 spans 16 amino acids. The CDR3 is CASSLLTSGAGETQYF. The CDR3 DNA follows: TGTGCCAGCTCACTACTGACTAGCGGGGCTGGAGAGACCCAGTACTTC.

This clone was seen only once. The chain uses TRBV10-2 and TRBJ2-1; a weak D match, TRBD2 (5 bases). The CDR3 runs to 14 residues. With 5 bases removed from V and 10 bases from J, the gap between germline ends came to 18 bases. Germline V gives CDR1 WSHSY, CDR2 SAAADI. The CDR3 coding sequence is TGCGCCAGCAGTCCTTCGGACTTTCTAGGGGAGCAGTTCTTC. This gives the protein CASSPSDFLGEQFF.

This rearrangement joins TRBV27 to TRBJ2-3; D remains unclear. The CDR3 contains 13 residues. The V end was cut by 7 bases, the J end by 0 bases, with 8 bases between. CDR1 is MNHEY and CDR2 is SMNVEV in the germline V gene (reference sequence). The CDR3 reads CASKMRSTDTQYF. CDR3 nucleotides: TGTGCCAGCAAAATGCGTAGCACAGATACGCAGTATTTT.

The rearrangement joins TRBV18 to TRBJ2-7; D is uncertain. The germline V gene encodes CDR1 KGHSH and CDR2 LQKENI. Trimming took 6 bases from V and 6 from J, leaving 12 bases between them. This CDR3 comprises 12 residues. CDR3 in DNA: TGTGCCAGCTCGCCCCAGGAAGGCGAGCAGTACTTC. Protein sequence: CASSPQEGEQYF.

The chain links TRBV4-1 to TRBJ1-5; 10 bases map to TRBD1. The CDR3 covers 16 residues. Germline loops: CDR1 MGHRA, CDR2 YSYEKL. With V trimmed by 3 bases and J by 2 bases, 4 bases remained unmatched. The CDR3 is CASSQTGGAGNQPQHF. As DNA, the CDR3 is TGCGCCAGCAGCCAGACAGGGGGCGCGGGCAATCAGCCCCAGCATTTT.

The CDR3 loop reads CASNRQGHPYETQYF. CDR3 in DNA: TGTGCCAGCAATCGACAGGGGCACCCCTATGAGACCCAGTACTTC. This chain links TRBV2 with TRBJ2-5, with TRBD1 matching 8 bases. The germline V gene has CDR1 SNHLY and CDR2 FYNNEI. V gave up 7 bases and J gave up 5 bases; unmatched junction bases: 12. CDR3 size: 15 residues.

This clone has just a few counts. V gene TRBV5-6 combines with J gene TRBJ2-3; a weak D match, TRBD2 (6 bases). Between the trimmed V and J ends, which lost 1 base and 12 bases, there was a span of 15 bases. Germline loops: CDR1 SGHDT, CDR2 YYEEEE. The length of the CDR3 is 13 residues. CDR3 amino acids: CASSLNTRGPQYF. The CDR3 DNA sequence: TGTGCCAGCAGCTTGAATACGCGGGGCCCTCAGTATTTT.

The chain links TRBV3-1 (or the pseudogene TRBV3-2) to TRBJ1-4; possible D gene TRBD1, 5 bases. Trimming shortened V by 4 bases and J by 0 bases, and 15 bases separated the two germline ends. The CDR3 contains 17 residues. Germline CDR1 and CDR2: LGHDT and YNNKEL (reference sequence). The CDR3 loop is CASSPFRGSATNEKLFF. DNA of the CDR3: TGTGCCAGCAGCCCCTTTAGGGGATCTGCAACTAATGAAAAACTGTTTTTT.

The chain is built from TRBV5-1 and TRBJ1-2, with D uncertain. The germline V and J ends were trimmed by 2 bases and 5 bases, with 13 bases remaining between them. CDR1 is SGHRS and CDR2 is YFSETQ in the germline V gene. There are 14 residues in the CDR3. CDR3 sequence (DNA): TGCGCCAGCAGCTTCCGTGGCAAGGAGTATGGCTACACCTTC. This encodes CASSFRGKEYGYTF.

The J gene is TRBJ1-6, the V gene TRBV27; no clear D gene. The CDR3 totals 13 residues. Germline values: CDR1 MNHEY, CDR2 SMNVEV (reference sequence). V lost 2 bases to trimming and J lost 10 bases, with 9 bases between them. The CDR3 here is CASSLRVWSPLHF. In DNA form, the CDR3 reads TGTGCCAGCAGTTTACGGGTGTGGTCACCCCTCCACTTT.

This chain connects TRBV4-1 to TRBJ2-5; D unresolved. Germline CDR1 is MGHRA and CDR2 is YSYEKL. The CDR3 contains 15 residues. Trimming left V 0 bases short and J 5 bases short, with 13 bases between. The CDR3, as DNA: TGCGCCAGCAGCCAAGAACGACACCCACCGGAGACCCAGTACTTC. Its protein product is CASSQERHPPETQYF.

The V gene is TRBV5-1, the J gene TRBJ1-1, with TRBD1 identical over 7 bases. The CDR3 loop spans 16 amino acids. The germline V gene encodes CDR1 SGHRS and CDR2 YFSETQ. V lost 4 bases, J lost 0 bases, and 9 bases stayed unmatched. CDR3 sequence (DNA): TGCGCCAGCAGCCTTTACGGGACAGCTCTGAACACTGAAGCTTTCTTT. This sequence encodes CASSLYGTALNTEAFF.